One sample yielded the 15 T cell receptor beta chains listed below, sequenced in a study of blood T cell repertoires in COVID-19. Generated by immunoSEQ multiplex PCR, the TCRdb table keeps only in-frame clones and is missing some. The profile covers roughly 300,000 clones, with around 82% appearing a single time and 8.5% to 9.5% taken by the ten largest. Sequencing input: peripheral blood. All receptors derive from a woman aged 45 to 65 who had recovered from COVID-19.

DNA for the CDR3: TGTGCCAGCAGCCAACCCGGGACAGCTAACTATGGCTACACCTTC. Protein: CASSQPGTANYGYTF. This chain uses TRBV3-1 (or the pseudogene TRBV3-2) with TRBJ1-2; 7 bases agree with TRBD1. The trim removed 2 bases at V and 0 bases at J, leaving 3 bases unmatched. Germline lookup yields CDR1 LGHDT and CDR2 YNNKEL (reference sequence). The CDR3 runs to 15 residues.

The J gene is TRBJ1-5, the V gene TRBV27, with D hard to call. The length of the CDR3 is 13 residues. Trimming shortened V by 6 bases and J by 1 base, and 7 bases separated the two germline ends. Germline V gives CDR1 MNHEY, CDR2 SMNVEV (reference sequence). CDR3 nucleotides: TGTGCCAGCAGCCACAGAAGCAATCAGCCCCAGCATTTT. It encodes CASSHRSNQPQHF.

The chain couples TRBV7-2 to TRBJ1-2; possible D gene TRBD1, 5 bases. The germline gives CDR1 SGHTA, CDR2 FQGNSA. The germline V and J ends were trimmed by 1 base and 7 bases, with 13 bases remaining between them. The CDR3 loop spans 14 amino acids. The CDR3 coding sequence is TGTGCCAGCAGCTTAGTTCCCAGGGAAGTTGGCTACACCTTC. Protein product: CASSLVPREVGYTF.

This clone was counted a single time. The chain employs TRBV7-9 and TRBJ2-3, with D possibly TRBD2 on 5 matching bases. CDR1 and CDR2 from the germline V gene are SEHNR and FQNEAQ (reference sequence). The germline V and J ends were trimmed by 2 bases and 2 bases, with 11 bases remaining between them. This CDR3 comprises 15 residues. The CDR3 DNA reads as TGTGCCAGCAGCTTAAGGAGCGGAAACACAGATACGCAGTATTTT. This translates into CASSLRSGNTDTQYF.

This chain uses TRBV6-5 with TRBJ1-3; D is unresolved. Germline V lookup: CDR1 MNHEY, CDR2 SVGAGI. Deletions cut 7 bases from V and 0 bases from J, with 10 bases between. The CDR3 is 14 residues long. Here the CDR3 reads CASNSGYSGNTIYF. The CDR3 nucleotides are TGTGCCAGCAATTCGGGATACTCTGGAAACACCATATATTTT.

This sequence joins TRBV7-2 and TRBJ2-1, with TRBD1 matching over 7 bases. Looked up from germline, CDR1 is SGHTA and CDR2 is FQGNSA. This CDR3 spans 13 amino acids. The trim removed 5 bases at V and 10 bases at J, leaving 8 bases unmatched. The CDR3 DNA reads TGTGCCAGCAGCGCATTTACAGGGGTCGAGCAGTTCTTC. Its translation: CASSAFTGVEQFF.

This chain connects TRBV5-1 to TRBJ2-7; 7 positions match TRBD1. Losses at the gene ends were 0 bases for V and 3 bases for J; bases not matched to a gene: 6. Germline V gives CDR1 SGHRS, CDR2 YFSETQ. CDR3 length equals 15 residues. The CDR3 spells CASSLVPGQSYEQYF. The DNA for the CDR3 is TGCGCCAGCAGCTTGGTTCCGGGACAGAGCTACGAGCAGTACTTC.

This sequence joins TRBV5-4 and TRBJ2-7; TRBD1 matches 8 bases. Germline-derived CDR1 and CDR2 are SGHNT and YYREEE (reference sequence). The CDR3 spans 15 residues. V shed 2 bases, J shed 2 bases, and the junction held 6 bases outside the gene matches. For the CDR3, the DNA is TGTGCCAGCAGCTTAGGACAGGGTCGGACCTACGAGCAGTACTTC. Its translation is CASSLGQGRTYEQYF.

V is TRBV7-2 and J is TRBJ2-7; 9 bases line up with TRBD2. In germline, CDR1 is SGHTA, CDR2 FQGNSA. This CDR3 is built from 14 residues. The ends lost 5 bases at V and 4 bases at J; junction bases unmatched: 6. Written as DNA, the CDR3 is TGTGCCAGCAGCCTTCTAGCGGGACGATACGAGCAGTACTTC. This codes for CASSLLAGRYEQYF.

The chain has TRBV10-2 and TRBJ1-5, with D possibly TRBD1 on 5 matching bases. Germline CDR1 reads WSHSY; CDR2 reads SAAADI. Trimming left V 5 bases short and J 4 bases short, with 12 bases between. The CDR3 consists of 14 residues. CDR3 protein: CASSPTQGNQPQHF. The DNA of the CDR3 is TGCGCCAGCAGTCCCACCCAGGGTAATCAGCCCCAGCATTTT.

Note on this clone: Other DNA sequences from this sample encode an identical CDR3 as well. The chain carries TRBV5-1 and TRBJ2-3; TRBD1 matches 7 bases. J lost 1 base, V lost 4 bases, and 3 bases had no gene match. Per germline, CDR1 SGHRS and CDR2 YFSETQ. The CDR3 runs to 14 residues. Here the CDR3 DNA reads TGCGCCAGCAGCCCGGGACAGCGCACAGATACGCAGTATTTT. Residues: CASSPGQRTDTQYF.

The V and J genes are TRBV5-1 and TRBJ1-2; 8 nucleotides match TRBD1. The germline V gene encodes CDR1 SGHRS and CDR2 YFSETQ. Germline trimming cut 4 bases from V and 8 bases from J; bases unmatched to any gene: 7. This CDR3 has 13 amino acids. CDR3 nucleotide sequence: TGCGCCAGCAGCCAACAGGGGGTGTACGGCTACACCTTC. Translated: CASSQQGVYGYTF.

This sequence joins TRBV2 and TRBJ1-6; 8 bases are a match to TRBD1. This CDR3 is 18 amino acids long. CDR1 and CDR2 (germline): SNHLY, FYNNEI. V shed 2 bases and J 10 bases; nucleotides not matched to a gene: 16. The CDR3 DNA reads as TGTGCCAGCAGTGAATGGGTGACAGGGGCCAGCCAGTCCTCACCCCTCCACTTT. Protein product: CASSEWVTGASQSSPLHF. The variable domain in full, with the rest retrieved from reference TRBV2 and TRBJ1-6, is EPEVTQTPSHQVTQMGQEVILRCVPISNHLYFYWYRQILGQKVEFLVSFYNNEISEKSEIFDDQFSVERPDGSNFTLKIRSTKLEDSAMYFCASSEWVTGASQSSPLHFGNGTRLTVT.

The chain combines TRBV6-5 with TRBJ2-5; no definite D call. The CDR3 runs to 15 residues. The germline V gene has CDR1 MNHEY and CDR2 SVGAGI. The V end lost 2 bases, the J end lost 2 bases, and 12 bases lay between the germline ends. The CDR3: CASSYATSLQETQYF. CDR3 in DNA: TGTGCCAGCAGTTACGCTACCTCCCTACAAGAGACCCAGTACTTC.

The chain has TRBV28 and TRBJ1-6; 7 nucleotides line up with TRBD1. V was pared by 7 bases and J by 6 bases, with 9 bases of the junction left unmatched. The CDR3 runs 15 residues. CDR1 is MDHEN, CDR2 SYDVKM, per germline. The CDR3 is CASTYRGQVNSPLHF. CDR3 DNA: TGTGCCAGCACTTACAGAGGACAGGTTAATTCACCCCTCCACTTT.